Below are 32 T cell receptor beta chains sequenced from a single sample in a study of T cell responses to AZD1222 COVID-19 vaccine. TCRdb's copy holds only in-frame clones and misses some; the assay was immunoSEQ multiplex PCR. The sample consists of 25,000 or so clones, roughly 90% of them appearing once. The sequences come from peripheral blood, collected 28 days after the second AZD1222 dose. The receptors originated from an adult who received the AZD1222 COVID-19 vaccine.

This chain joins TRBV7-8 and TRBJ1-2; D is unresolved. The CDR3 is 14 residues long. Germline CDR1 and CDR2: SGHVS and FQNEAQ. V lost 5 bases, J lost 3 bases, and 13 bases lay in between. This chain's CDR3 is CASSPFGPDYGYTF. In DNA form, the CDR3 reads TGTGCCAGCAGCCCCTTTGGCCCGGACTATGGCTACACCTTC.

This rearrangement joins TRBV27 to TRBJ1-1; perhaps TRBD1 as D (6 bases). The CDR3 contains 17 residues. CDR1 MNHEY and CDR2 SMNVEV come from the germline V gene (reference sequence). The ends were cut back, 0 bases at V and 6 bases at J, with 20 bases in the middle. CDR3 bases: TGTGCCAGCAGTTTATCCTCCTCAGGGGCAGGGAGGGCTGAAGCTTTCTTT. Translating gives CASSLSSSGAGRAEAFF.

The chain recombines TRBV11-1 with TRBJ2-3; D remains unclear. The CDR3 consists of 14 residues. Between the trimmed V and J ends, which lost 0 bases and 3 bases, there was a span of 7 bases. Germline CDR1 is SGHAT and CDR2 is FQDESV (reference sequence). CDR3 in amino acids: CASSLAGATDTQYF. The CDR3 DNA sequence: TGTGCCAGCAGCTTAGCCGGAGCGACAGATACGCAGTATTTT.

V usage is TRBV4-3 and J usage is TRBJ2-7, with unresolved D. This CDR3 spans 13 amino acids. The ends were cut back, 4 bases at V and 4 bases at J, with 11 bases in the middle. In germline, CDR1 is LGHNA, CDR2 YSLEER. CDR3 sequence: CASSLYLPYEQYF. The CDR3 DNA reads TGCGCCAGCAGCCTGTACCTTCCTTACGAGCAGTACTTC.

This chain joins TRBV19 and TRBJ1-5; perhaps TRBD1 as D (5 bases). The ends were cut back, 10 bases at V and 1 base at J, with 14 bases in the middle. This CDR3 is 14 amino acids long. Germline CDR1 and CDR2: LNHDA and SQIVND (reference sequence). The CDR3 loop reads CATGGVGSNQPQHF. CDR3 nucleotides: TGTGCCACCGGAGGGGTGGGGAGCAATCAGCCCCAGCATTTT.

V gene TRBV3-1 (or the pseudogene TRBV3-2) combines with J gene TRBJ1-6, with D tentatively TRBD1 (6 bases). This CDR3 has 15 residues. The germline CDR1 and CDR2 sequences are LGHDT and YNNKEL (reference sequence). Trimming shortened V by 1 base and J by 4 bases, and 8 bases separated the two germline ends. CDR3 sequence: CASSQGTVYNSPLHF. CDR3 nucleotide sequence: TGTGCCAGCAGCCAAGGGACAGTTTATAATTCACCCCTCCACTTT.

This chain joins TRBV5-5 and TRBJ1-5; D call uncertain. V was pared by 2 bases and J by 0 bases, with 12 bases between. This CDR3 comprises 16 residues. From germline, CDR1 is SGHKS and CDR2 YYEKEE (reference sequence). CDR3 region: CASSFGRLNSNQPQHF. The CDR3 region has the DNA TGTGCCAGCAGCTTTGGGCGTCTTAATAGCAATCAGCCCCAGCATTTT.

The chain carries TRBV19 and TRBJ1-5; the match to TRBD1 covers 9 bases. The V gene's germline CDR1 is LNHDA and CDR2 SQIVND (reference sequence). CDR3 size: 19 residues. J was trimmed by 0 bases and V by 5 bases; bases with no gene match: 14. The CDR3 DNA is TGTGCCAGTAGTTCTAAGGGACAGGGACCAAAATATAGCAATCAGCCCCAGCATTTT. Translation gives CASSSKGQGPKYSNQPQHF.

The CDR3 DNA is TGTGCCAGCAGCTTAACCTCGGGACGGCCCCAAGAGACCCAGTACTTC. This sequence encodes CASSLTSGRPQETQYF. This chain connects TRBV7-3 to TRBJ2-5; either TRBD1 or TRBD2 may fit D (5 bases each). The CDR3 is made up of 16 amino acids. V was clipped by 0 bases and J by 1 base, with 12 bases between them. CDR1 is SGHTA, CDR2 FQGTGA, per germline.

The chain is built from TRBV25-1 and TRBJ1-6, with a tentative D call TRBD1 (6 bases). V was trimmed by 5 bases and J by 8 bases, leaving 16 bases between them. Germline V gene sequence: CDR1 MGHDK, CDR2 SYGVNS. This CDR3 region has 15 residues. This CDR3 reads CASSRRDRTDSPLHF. In nucleotides, the CDR3 is TGTGCCAGCAGTCGGAGAGACAGGACCGATTCACCCCTCCACTTT.

The gene calls are TRBV6-4 and TRBJ1-2, with 9 bases lining up with TRBD1. Germline trimming cut 5 bases from V and 6 bases from J; bases unmatched to any gene: 13. The CDR3 covers 16 residues. Germline-derived CDR1 and CDR2 are MRHNA and SNTAGT. Here the CDR3 DNA reads TGTGCCAGCAGTACCCGTTGGGACAGGGAATCAGATGGCTACACCTTC. Protein: CASSTRWDRESDGYTF.

V gene TRBV7-2 combines with J gene TRBJ1-4; D is ambiguous. The length of the CDR3 is 15 residues. The germline V gene has CDR1 SGHTA and CDR2 FQGNSA. Trimming left V 5 bases short and J 1 base short, with 11 bases between. The CDR3 DNA reads as TGTGCCAGCAGCCCCCGGCGGGGAACTAATGAAAAACTGTTTTTT. This codes for CASSPRRGTNEKLFF.

V usage is TRBV4-3 and J usage is TRBJ1-3, with D perhaps matching TRBD1 (6 bases). The germline V gene encodes CDR1 LGHNA and CDR2 YSLEER. This CDR3 is 18 amino acids long. Trimming left V 0 bases short and J 4 bases short, with 19 bases between. Here the CDR3 DNA reads TGCGCCAGCAGCCAAGATCGAATGCCAGGGGTAGGAGGAAACACCATATATTTT. Residues: CASSQDRMPGVGGNTIYF.

This chain uses TRBV9 with TRBJ1-6; 9 nucleotides line up with TRBD1. The CDR3 contains 12 residues. V dropped 4 bases and J dropped 12; count of bases not matched to a gene: 2. Germline-derived CDR1 and CDR2 are SGDLS and YYNGEE. CDR3 nucleotide sequence: TGTGCCAGCAGCTCGACAGGGGGACCCCTCCACTTT. It is translated as CASSSTGGPLHF.

The V call is TRBV6-5, the J call TRBJ2-3, with 9 bases matching TRBD1. Germline trimming cut 3 bases from V and 1 base from J; bases unmatched to any gene: 5. Looked up from germline, CDR1 is MNHEY and CDR2 is SVGAGI. This CDR3 has 16 amino acids. The CDR3: CASSYTRTGGTDTQYF. In DNA form, the CDR3 reads TGTGCCAGCAGTTATACTAGGACAGGGGGCACAGATACGCAGTATTTT.

The J gene is TRBJ1-2, the V gene TRBV27, with 9 bases lining up with TRBD1. The junction had 7 bases not matched to a gene; V was cut back by 4 bases and J by 4 bases. Germline values: CDR1 MNHEY, CDR2 SMNVEV (reference sequence). The CDR3 sequence is 15 residues long. The CDR3 coding sequence is TGTGCCAGCAGTTCCCTTCGGACAGGGGTCTATGGCTACACCTTC. Its translation is CASSSLRTGVYGYTF.

The V gene is TRBV2, the J gene TRBJ1-2, with D perhaps matching TRBD1 (5 bases). This CDR3 comprises 15 residues. Germline V lookup: CDR1 SNHLY, CDR2 FYNNEI. V lost 2 bases to trimming and J lost 5 bases, with 15 bases between them. CDR3 protein: CASSESARDGYGYTF. The DNA of the CDR3 is TGTGCCAGCAGTGAATCGGCCAGGGATGGGTATGGCTACACCTTC.

This clone was seen once. The V call is TRBV24-1, the J call TRBJ2-1; a weak D match, TRBD2 (5 bases). Germline V gene lookup returns CDR1 KGHDR and CDR2 SFDVKD. The ends were cut back, 2 bases at V and 6 bases at J, with 16 bases in the middle. CDR3 length equals 16 residues. The DNA for the CDR3 is TGTGCCACCAGTGATTCGAAGCGGAACCTGGGCAATGAGCAGTTCTTC. It translates to CATSDSKRNLGNEQFF.

V gene TRBV24-1 combines with J gene TRBJ2-5; unclear D gene. V was clipped by 1 base and J by 0 bases, with 8 bases between them. The CDR3 has 15 residues. From germline, CDR1 is KGHDR and CDR2 SFDVKD. Written as DNA, the CDR3 is TGTGCCACCAGTGATTTCGCCGGGTACCAAGAGACCCAGTACTTC. Protein sequence: CATSDFAGYQETQYF.

V gene TRBV5-1 combines with J gene TRBJ1-6; 8 bases fit TRBD1. Germline assignment: CDR1 SGHRS and CDR2 YFSETQ. The V and J ends lost 0 bases and 8 bases, in that order; junction bases with no gene match: 7. This CDR3 spans 16 amino acids. The DNA for the CDR3 is TGCGCCAGCAGCTTGGCTTATGGACAGGGTGATTCACCCCTCCACTTT. Its translation is CASSLAYGQGDSPLHF.

V gene TRBV7-2 combines with J gene TRBJ2-7; D may be TRBD1 or TRBD2 (5 bases each). Germline CDR1 is SGHTA and CDR2 is FQGNSA. This CDR3 comprises 14 residues. V lost 3 bases and J 0 bases, leaving 9 bases between the germline ends. CDR3 in DNA: TGTGCCAGCAGCTTGGGACGGAACTCCTACGAGCAGTACTTC. Protein product: CASSLGRNSYEQYF.

The rearrangement uses TRBV24-1 and TRBJ2-5; no definite D call. Trimming left V 2 bases short and J 4 bases short, with 4 bases between. The CDR3 is 12 amino acids. Germline CDR1 is KGHDR and CDR2 is SFDVKD. The CDR3 bases are TGTGCCACCAGTGATTCCCGAGAGACCCAGTACTTC. It yields the protein CATSDSRETQYF.

V and J are TRBV15 and TRBJ2-7; 9 bases line up with TRBD1. The germline V gene encodes CDR1 LNHNV and CDR2 YYDKDF (reference sequence). Trimming cost V 0 bases and J 6 bases; bases outside gene matches: 9. This CDR3 spans 16 amino acids. CDR3 loop: CATSRDRGTGFTEQYF. The DNA of the CDR3 is TGTGCCACCAGCAGAGATCGGGGGACAGGGTTCACCGAGCAGTACTTC.

The V and J genes are TRBV3-1 (or the pseudogene TRBV3-2) and TRBJ1-1, with D unclear. Germline V gives CDR1 LGHDT, CDR2 YNNKEL (reference sequence). V lost 7 bases and J 0 bases, leaving 12 bases between the germline ends. This CDR3 has 14 residues. The CDR3, as DNA: TGTGCCAGCACCTACGGGAGACTGAACACTGAAGCTTTCTTT. Protein: CASTYGRLNTEAFF.

This chain's CDR3 is CASSVGSGNSNQPQHF. CDR3 in DNA: TGTGCCAGCAGCGTAGGTTCAGGGAATAGCAATCAGCCCCAGCATTTT. V is TRBV9 and J is TRBJ1-5; D might be TRBD1 (5 bases). The CDR3 is made up of 16 amino acids. The germline V and J ends were trimmed by 0 bases and 0 bases, with 10 bases remaining between them. CDR1 SGDLS and CDR2 YYNGEE come from the germline V gene.

V gene TRBV7-2 combines with J gene TRBJ1-2; D perhaps matches TRBD1 (5 bases). V was cut by 2 bases and J by 2 bases, with 12 bases left in between. There are 15 residues in the CDR3. Germline V gives CDR1 SGHTA, CDR2 FQGNSA. Here the CDR3 DNA reads TGTGCCAGCAGCTTAACCGCAGGGAAAAACTATGGCTACACCTTC. Amino acid sequence: CASSLTAGKNYGYTF.

J is TRBJ1-2 and V is TRBV19; 7 bases are shared with TRBD1. V was clipped by 7 bases and J by 4 bases; unmatched bases: 12. Germline CDR1 LNHDA, CDR2 SQIVND (reference sequence). The CDR3 consists of 15 residues. The CDR3 sequence is CASTITGAAGYGYTF. The CDR3 bases are TGTGCCAGTACAATAACAGGGGCCGCCGGCTATGGCTACACCTTC.

Remarks on this clone: At one end the junction does not follow the germline gene, possibly because of a read error. The rearrangement links TRBV5-1 to TRBJ1-1, with 8 bases that match TRBD1. There are 16 residues in the CDR3. The germline V gene has CDR1 SGHRS and CDR2 YFSETQ. CDR3 sequence (DNA): TGCGCCAGCAGGCCCCCCGGTAGGACAGGGAACGCTGAAGCTTTCTTT. This translates into CASRPPGRTGNAEAFF.

Only a few counts were recorded for this clone. V gene TRBV19 combines with J gene TRBJ1-1; D unresolved. The germline CDR1 and CDR2 sequences are LNHDA and SQIVND (reference sequence). Trimming cost V 7 bases and J 1 base, with 13 bases left between them. The CDR3 covers 14 residues. The CDR3 DNA reads TGTGCCAGTATCATGGGGAATAAGAACACTGAAGCTTTCTTT. Encoded protein: CASIMGNKNTEAFF. The full variable domain, its missing parts supplied by reference TRBV19 and TRBJ1-1, is DGGITQSPKYLFRKEGQNVTLSCEQNLNHDAMYWYRQDPGQGLRLIYYSQIVNDFQKGDIAEGYSVSREKKESFPLTVTSAQKNPTAFYLCASIMGNKNTEAFFGQGTRLTVV.

The CDR3 reads CASSLGGLDTIYF. The CDR3 region has the DNA TGCGCCAGCAGCTTGGGCGGGTTGGACACCATATATTTT. This chain joins TRBV5-1 and TRBJ1-3; D gene uncertain. This CDR3 region has 13 residues. V was shortened by 0 bases and J by 8 bases, with 9 bases between the two germline ends. Looked up from germline, CDR1 is SGHRS and CDR2 is YFSETQ.

Regarding this clone: The identical CDR3 is also encoded by other nucleotide sequences in the sample. The genes are TRBV7-3 and TRBJ2-4; possibly TRBD1 or TRBD2 for D (5 bases each). The V end lost 4 bases, the J end lost 0 bases, and 10 bases lay between the germline ends. This CDR3 spans 15 amino acids. Germline CDR1 and CDR2: SGHTA and FQGTGA. The CDR3 coding sequence is TGTGCCAGCAGCTCCGACGGGACAGCCAAAAACATTCAGTACTTC. Amino acid sequence: CASSSDGTAKNIQYF.

This chain links TRBV21-1 with TRBJ1-3; the table's D call, TRBD1, was not checked against the DNA. TRBV21-1 is marked as a pseudogene. The CDR3 has 15 residues. CDR3 bases: TGTGCCAGCAGCAAGGGGACAATCTCTGGAAACACCATATATTTT. It translates to CASSKGTISGNTIYF.